This T cell receptor beta chain was recovered during a study of cytomegalovirus exposure and HLA in healthy donors. The wider study: Within an early data release were about 85 million unique TCRs drawn from HLA-typed donors.

PCR employed 60 Vbeta and 13 Jbeta primers. TCRdb's table, derived via immunoSEQ multiplex PCR, lists solely in-frame clones and lacks some. The repertoire holds 150,000 to 200,000 clones, with around 68% as singletons. The germline V gene encodes CDR1 ENHRY and CDR2 SYGVKD. This CDR3 region has 14 residues. V dropped 3 bases and J dropped 3 bases, with 12 bases sitting between them. The genes are TRBV10-3 and TRBJ2-7; maybe TRBD1 (7 bases). The source material was PBMCs. The clonotype originates from a middle-aged man in good health and CMV-seronegative. CDR3 protein: CAISEGGGVYEQYF. The CDR3, as DNA: TGTGCCATCAGTGAAGGGGGCGGGGTCTACGAGCAGTACTTC.